This T cell receptor (beta chain) was recovered during a study of blood T cell repertoires in COVID-19. Whole-study context: The study drew acute and convalescent COVID-19 samples from the United States, Italy and Spain. From T cells, B-cell-depleted T cells, or PBMCs came the material, which was cDNA or gDNA.

Germline V CDR1 and CDR2: SGHNT, YYREEE (reference sequence). This CDR3 is built from 13 residues. V was shortened by 3 bases and J by 3 bases, with 8 bases between the two germline ends. In the original workflow: Amplifying reference gene primers gave estimates of nucleated cell counts. Some clones are missing from TCRdb's copy, which holds only in-frame ones; the method was immunoSEQ multiplex PCR. That table furnishes V, J and clone size, whereas the DNA furnished D and trimming. The table has approximately 260,000 clones, roughly nine tenths seen once. The sequence was obtained from a man aged 60 to 75 who had recovered from COVID-19. Input material: peripheral blood. V and J are TRBV5-4 and TRBJ2-3, with D perhaps TRBD2 (6 bases). CDR3 in DNA: TGTGCCAGCAGCTACCGGGGGACAGATACGCAGTATTTT. The encoded protein is CASSYRGTDTQYF.